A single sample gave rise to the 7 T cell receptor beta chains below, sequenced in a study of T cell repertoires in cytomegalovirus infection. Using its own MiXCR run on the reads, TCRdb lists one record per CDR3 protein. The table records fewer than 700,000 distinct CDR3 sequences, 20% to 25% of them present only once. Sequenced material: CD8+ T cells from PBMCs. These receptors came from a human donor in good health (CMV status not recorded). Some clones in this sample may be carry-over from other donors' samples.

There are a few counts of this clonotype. CDR3 residues: CASTGDRSRYEQYF. CDR3 nucleotides: TGTGCCAGCACCGGGGACAGGAGTCGCTACGAGCAGTACTTC. The V call is TRBV12-3 or TRBV12-4, the J call TRBJ2-7, with 8 bases identical to TRBD1. The CDR3 extends over 14 amino acids. J gave up 3 bases and V 7 bases, and 8 bases lay outside the gene matches.

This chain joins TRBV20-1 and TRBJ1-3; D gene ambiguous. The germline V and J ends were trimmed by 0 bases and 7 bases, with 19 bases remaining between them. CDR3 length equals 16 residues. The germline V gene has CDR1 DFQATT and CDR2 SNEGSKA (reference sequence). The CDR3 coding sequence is TGCAGTGCTAGAGAGACCTCGGGAGACCGGAGGAACACCATATATTTT. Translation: CSARETSGDRRNTIYF.

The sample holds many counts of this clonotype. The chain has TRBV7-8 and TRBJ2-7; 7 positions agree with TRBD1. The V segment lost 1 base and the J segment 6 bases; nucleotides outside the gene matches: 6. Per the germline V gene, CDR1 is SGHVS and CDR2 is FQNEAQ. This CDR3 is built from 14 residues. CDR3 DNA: TGTGCCAGCAGCTTAGGGACAGGACAGGTCGAGCAGTACTTC. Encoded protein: CASSLGTGQVEQYF.

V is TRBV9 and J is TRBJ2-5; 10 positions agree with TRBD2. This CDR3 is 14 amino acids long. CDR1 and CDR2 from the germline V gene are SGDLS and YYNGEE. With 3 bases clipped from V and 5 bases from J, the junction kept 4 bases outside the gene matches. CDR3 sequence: CASSAAGGQETQYF. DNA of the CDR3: TGTGCCAGCAGCGCAGCGGGGGGGCAGGAGACCCAGTACTTC.

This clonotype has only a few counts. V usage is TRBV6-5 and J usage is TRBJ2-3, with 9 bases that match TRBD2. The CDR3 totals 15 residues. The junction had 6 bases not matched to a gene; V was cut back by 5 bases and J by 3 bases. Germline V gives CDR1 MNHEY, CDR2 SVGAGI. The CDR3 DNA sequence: TGTGCCAGCAGTCATGCAAGCGGGGGGACAGATACGCAGTATTTT. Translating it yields CASSHASGGTDTQYF.

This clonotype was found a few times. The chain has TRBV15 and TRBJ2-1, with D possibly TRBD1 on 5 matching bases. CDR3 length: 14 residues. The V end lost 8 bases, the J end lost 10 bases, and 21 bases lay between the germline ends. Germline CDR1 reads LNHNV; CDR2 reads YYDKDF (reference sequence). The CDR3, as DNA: TGTGCCACCCCTCCACCCCCCAGGGCCCCCGAGCAGTTCTTC. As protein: CATPPPPRAPEQFF. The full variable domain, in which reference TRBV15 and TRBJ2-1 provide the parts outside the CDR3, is DAMVIQNPRYQVTQFGKPVTLSCSQTLNHNVMYWYQQKSSQAPKLLFHYYDKDFNNEADTPDNFQSRRPNTSFCFLDIRSPGLGDTAMYLCATPPPPRAPEQFFGPGTRLTVL.

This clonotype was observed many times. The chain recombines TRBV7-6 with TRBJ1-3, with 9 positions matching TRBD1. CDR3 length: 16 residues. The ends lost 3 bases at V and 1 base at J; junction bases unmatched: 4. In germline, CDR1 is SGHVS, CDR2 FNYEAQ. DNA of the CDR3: TGTGCCAGCAGCTTCTCACAGGGGGCATCTGGAAACACCATATATTTT. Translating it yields CASSFSQGASGNTIYF.